This T cell receptor (beta chain) was profiled in a study of regulatory T cells in long-lasting Graves disease. This clonotype came up many times. Sample time point: newly diagnosed GD, antithyroid drugs for less than 3 months. Making the TCR library involved RNA that had been extracted from PBMCs. Trimming took off 4 bases at V and 1 base at J, with 7 bases between the two ends. Germline loops: CDR1 MNHNS, CDR2 SASEGT. The CDR3 has 14 residues. TCR beta libraries were built with iRepertoire HTBI primers and Arm-PCR of CDR3 regions. TCRdb recomputed calls from the multiplex PCR reads with MiXCR, one row per CDR3 protein. The data hold more than 450,000 distinct CDR3 sequences, with about 12% observed a single time. This same sample was also taken into another study, of T cells in Graves' hyperthyroidism and ophthalmopathy.

The TCR sequence derives from a woman in her twenties or thirties with Graves disease. V usage is TRBV6-1 and J usage is TRBJ2-2; TRBD1 might be the D (5 bases). The input for sequencing was peripheral blood mononuclear cells (PBMCs), taken at new diagnosis, from a patient treated with antithyroid drugs. This chain's CDR3 is CASSVQENTGELFF. The CDR3 DNA reads as TGTGCCAGCAGTGTACAGGAGAACACCGGGGAGCTGTTTTTT.